Listed below are T cell receptor beta chains from one sample, sequenced in a study of breast tumors, draining lymph nodes, adjacent tissues. TCRdb ran MiXCR on the multiplex PCR reads and lists one entry per CDR3 protein. The profile shows some 49,000 distinct CDR3 sequences, 20% to 25% of them singletons. Sequenced input: breast tumor tissue. The receptors come from a female donor with breast cancer. Some clones in this sample may be carry-over from other donors' samples. Each CDR3 is given with its conserved first and last residue. The order of the fields is clone size, D gene, J gene, V gene, CDR3 protein, CDR3 DNA. A D gene is named only where the DNA matches it firmly. Expanded clones are given a class, and other clones once, few, many or no size at all.

size: many; D: TRBD1; J: TRBJ2-7; V: TRBV2; CDR3: CASSESARGLSEQYF; DNA: TGTGCCAGCAGTGAATCGGCCAGGGGGCTTTCCGAGCAGTACTTC
size: .; D: .; J: TRBJ1-1; V: TRBV2; CDR3: CASSDVLKAFF; DNA: TGTGCCAGCAGTGATGTCCTAAAAGCTTTCTTT
size: many; D: .; J: TRBJ1-4; V: TRBV25-1; CDR3: CASKTVITGLATNEKLFF; DNA: TGTGCCAGCAAAACAGTGATTACAGGACTTGCAACTAATGAAAAACTGTTTTTT
size: many; D: .; J: TRBJ1-3; V: TRBV10-3; CDR3: CAINKGAGNTIYF; DNA: TGTGCCATCAATAAGGGGGCTGGAAACACCATATATTTT
size: many; D: TRBD2; J: TRBJ2-5; V: TRBV4-1; CDR3: CASSQEGLAGGRETQYF; DNA: TGCGCCAGCAGCCAAGAGGGACTAGCGGGGGGGCGGGAGACCCAGTACTTC
size: many; D: .; J: TRBJ1-2; V: TRBV12-3/TRBV12-4; CDR3: CASSLGAGLLWGYTF; DNA: TGTGCCAGCAGTTTGGGGGCAGGCCTCCTATGGGGCTACACCTTC
size: many; D: .; J: TRBJ2-5; V: TRBV24-1; CDR3: CATSDLGDPGETQYF; DNA: TGTGCCACCAGTGATTTGGGGGACCCCGGGGAGACCCAGTACTTC
size: many; D: .; J: TRBJ1-2; V: TRBV30; CDR3: CAWSVTGWDGDAHGYTF; DNA: TGTGCCTGGAGTGTCACCGGGTGGGACGGGGACGCCCATGGCTACACCTTC
size: many; D: TRBD1; J: TRBJ2-1; V: TRBV2; CDR3: CASSEPTGTGSYNEQFF; DNA: TGTGCCAGCAGTGAGCCGACCGGGACAGGGTCCTACAATGAGCAGTTCTTC
size: many; D: .; J: TRBJ2-3; V: TRBV9; CDR3: CASSVSAGANPSTDTQYF; DNA: TGTGCCAGCAGCGTATCGGCGGGGGCCAACCCTAGCACAGATACGCAGTATTTT